These T cell receptor beta chains were read from a single sample in a study of T cell responses to AZD1222 COVID-19 vaccine. Some clones are missing from TCRdb's copy, which holds only in-frame ones; the method was immunoSEQ multiplex PCR. The sample consists of 200,000 or so clones, over 80% of them appearing once. Material: peripheral blood, obtained on day 0 of AZD1222 vaccination. These receptors originate from an adult in good health. Both conserved end residues are part of each CDR3. Fields, in order: J gene, D gene, clone size, V gene, CDR3 protein, CDR3 DNA. D genes are given only for firm matches. Only some rows state a clone size, as once, few, many or a class for expanded clones.

TRBJ1-2 NA NA TRBV27 CASSTTGTLGYTF TGTGCCAGCAGTACGACCGGGACACTCGGCTACACCTTC
TRBJ2-2 NA NA TRBV6-2/TRBV6-3 CASSAPYTNTGELFF TGTGCCAGCAGCGCGCCCTACACGAACACCGGGGAGCTGTTTTTT
TRBJ1-2 NA once TRBV30 CAWTGGDYGYTF TGTGCCTGGACTGGGGGCGACTATGGCTACACCTTC
TRBJ1-2 NA NA TRBV5-5 CASSFREAGGYTF TGTGCCAGCAGCTTCAGGGAGGCCGGAGGCTACACCTTC
TRBJ1-1 NA once TRBV18 CASSPPGRRTEAFF TGTGCCAGCTCACCACCGGGGAGAAGAACTGAAGCTTTCTTT
TRBJ1-2 TRBD1 NA TRBV11-2 CASSLGQGIGGYTF TGTGCCAGCAGCTTGGGACAGGGTATCGGTGGCTACACCTTC
TRBJ2-4 TRBD2 NA TRBV29-1 CSVRGRVADIQYF TGCAGCGTTCGCGGGAGAGTTGCGGACATTCAGTACTTC
TRBJ2-4 TRBD1 once TRBV28 CASSFRGQGSTKNIQYF TGTGCCAGCAGTTTTAGGGGACAGGGGTCTACCAAAAACATTCAGTACTTC
TRBJ1-2 TRBD1 NA TRBV19 CASSYLIGQGRGYTF TGTGCCAGTAGCTATCTAATCGGACAGGGTCGCGGCTACACCTTC
TRBJ1-6 NA NA TRBV7-6 CASSLDSDSYNSPLHF TGTGCCAGCAGCTTAGACTCTGACTCCTATAATTCACCCCTCCACTTT
TRBJ2-7 NA NA TRBV6-5 CASRGPGGTSSF TGTGCCAGCAGGGGGCCCGGGGGGACATCGTCCTTC
TRBJ2-7 TRBD1 NA TRBV18 CASSYRQGANEQYF TGTGCCAGCTCATATCGACAGGGGGCCAACGAGCAGTACTTC
TRBJ1-2 NA NA TRBV5-4 CASRFQEYYGYTF TGTGCCAGCCGCTTTCAGGAATACTATGGCTACACCTTC
TRBJ1-4 NA NA TRBV18 CASSHTPSGPTNEKLFF TGTGCCAGCTCACACACTCCCTCAGGGCCAACTAATGAAAAACTGTTTTTT
TRBJ2-1 NA NA TRBV7-9 CASSEPAGANNEQFF TGTGCCAGCAGCGAGCCGGCGGGGGCCAACAATGAGCAGTTCTTC
TRBJ2-5 NA NA TRBV12-3/TRBV12-4 CASSLGGQETQYF TGTGCCAGCAGTTTAGGAGGGCAAGAGACCCAGTACTTC
TRBJ1-5 NA NA TRBV28 CASREGAGQPQHF TGTGCCAGCAGGGAGGGCGCTGGTCAGCCCCAGCATTTT
TRBJ2-2 NA NA TRBV10-3 CAISGAGDIGELFF TGTGCCATCAGTGGGGCAGGGGATATCGGGGAGCTGTTTTTT
TRBJ2-2 NA few TRBV6-4 CASSDGDNTGELFF TGTGCCAGCAGTGACGGGGACAACACCGGGGAGCTGTTTTTT
TRBJ1-2 TRBD1 NA TRBV7-3 CASSPQSGQGAYGYTF TGTGCCAGCAGCCCCCAATCGGGACAGGGGGCATATGGCTACACCTTC
TRBJ1-1 NA NA TRBV7-2 CASSQRRVNTEAFF TGTGCCAGCAGCCAGAGACGAGTGAACACTGAAGCTTTCTTT
TRBJ1-1 NA NA TRBV9 CASSVGDPGSTEAFF TGTGCCAGCAGCGTAGGGGACCCGGGGAGCACTGAAGCTTTCTTT
TRBJ1-2 TRBD1 NA TRBV6-4 CASSDTGQALYGYTF TGTGCCAGCAGTGACACGGGACAGGCCCTCTATGGCTACACCTTC
TRBJ1-1 NA NA TRBV7-2 CASRRMNTEAFF TGTGCCAGCAGACGAATGAACACTGAAGCTTTCTTT
TRBJ1-5 NA NA TRBV7-2 CASSLDSNQPQHF TGTGCCAGCAGCCTAGATAGCAATCAGCCCCAGCATTTT
TRBJ1-1 NA once TRBV30 CAWSVTGRAEAFF TGTGCCTGGAGTGTAACAGGGAGGGCTGAAGCTTTCTTT
TRBJ2-3 NA NA TRBV3-1/TRBV3-2 CASSSGTTITDTQYF TGTGCCAGCAGCTCCGGGACAACTATCACAGATACGCAGTATTTT